The 7 T cell receptor beta chains listed next were all sequenced from one sample in a study of OX40 agonist ivuxolimab in advanced cancers. Method: immunoSEQ multiplex PCR; TCRdb's copy keeps in-frame clones and lacks some. The sample records tens of thousands of clones, about 92% being singletons. Material: CD4+ or CD8+ T cells sorted from blood, obtained in a trial of the OX40 agonist ivuxolimab. The receptors were sampled from an adult with an advanced solid tumor such as melanoma, head and neck, liver or kidney cancer.

CDR3 DNA sequence: TGTGCCAGCAGTAAGGACAGGGGGGGTGGAGGGCCCCAGCATTTT. Encoded protein: CASSKDRGGGGPQHF. V usage is TRBV6-5 and J usage is TRBJ1-5, with TRBD1 matching 10 bases. This CDR3 is 15 amino acids long. Germline loops: CDR1 MNHEY, CDR2 SVGAGI. V lost 5 bases to trimming and J lost 9 bases; unmatched junction nucleotides: 10.

This clone was detected once. The chain carries TRBV6-1 and TRBJ1-6, with D possibly TRBD1 on 6 matching bases. The CDR3 runs 13 residues. In germline, CDR1 is MNHNS, CDR2 SASEGT. V was cut by 4 bases and J by 5 bases, with 6 bases left in between. For the CDR3, the DNA is TGTGCCAGCAGTGGGACAGATAATTCACCCCTCCACTTT. Protein product: CASSGTDNSPLHF.

The chain combines TRBV7-3 with TRBJ2-3; TRBD2 is a possible D gene (5 bases). CDR1 and CDR2 from the germline V gene are SGHTA and FQGTGA. The CDR3 is 15 residues long. With 4 bases removed from V and 2 bases from J, the gap between germline ends came to 13 bases. CDR3 bases: TGTGCCAGCAGCTCTACCGGGGTCCTCACAGATACGCAGTATTTT. It translates to CASSSTGVLTDTQYF.

The CDR3 DNA sequence: TGTGCCAGCAGTGAATGGGGGCCTAAGACCGGGGAGCTGTTTTTT. Encoded protein: CASSEWGPKTGELFF. The chain carries TRBV25-1 and TRBJ2-2; possibly TRBD1 for D (6 bases). The CDR3 has 15 amino acids. The V and J ends lost 1 base and 5 bases respectively, with 11 bases between them. Germline V gene data show CDR1 as MGHDK and CDR2 as SYGVNS.

This chain connects TRBV30 to TRBJ2-1; D perhaps matches TRBD1 (5 bases). The germline V gene has CDR1 GTSNPN and CDR2 SVGIG (reference sequence). V lost 2 bases, J lost 12 bases, and 8 bases lay in between. There are 10 residues in the CDR3. The DNA of the CDR3 is TGTGCCTGGAGTAAGGGGTGGCAGTTCTTC. It codes for CAWSKGWQFF.

The V call is TRBV27, the J call TRBJ1-1; tentatively, D is TRBD1 (6 bases). The CDR3 has 17 residues. Per germline, CDR1 MNHEY and CDR2 SMNVEV (reference sequence). V shed 1 base and J shed 0 bases, with 15 bases lying between them. CDR3 in DNA: TGTGCCAGCAGTTTATTGGCCGGGACATCTATGAACACTGAAGCTTTCTTT. Residues: CASSLLAGTSMNTEAFF.

This chain uses TRBV9 with TRBJ2-1; 12 nucleotides line up with TRBD2. The V and J ends lost 1 base and 8 bases, in that order; junction bases with no gene match: 1. Germline V lookup: CDR1 SGDLS, CDR2 YYNGEE. The CDR3 runs to 14 residues. CDR3 amino acids: CASSVPSGGDEQFF. CDR3 sequence (DNA): TGTGCCAGCAGCGTACCTAGCGGGGGGGATGAGCAGTTCTTC.